This is a list of T cell receptor beta chains from one sample in a study of regulatory T cells in long-lasting Graves disease. TCRdb re-derived calls from the multiplex PCR reads in MiXCR, one entry per CDR3 protein. Of more than 400,000 distinct CDR3 sequences in the sample, about a sixth are singletons; the top ten hold over 8.5%. These data are also associated with another study on T cells in Graves' hyperthyroidism and ophthalmopathy.

The sample was peripheral blood mononuclear cells (PBMCs), taken at new diagnosis, from a patient treated with antithyroid drugs. The receptors come from a woman aged 30 to 39 with Graves disease. CDR3s leave out the opening cysteine and the closing phenylalanine or tryptophan. A D gene is named only where the DNA matches it firmly.

cdr3_aa d_call cdr3_length j_call v_call
ASSLPAGGPVITQY TRBD2 14 TRBJ2-3 TRBV11-2
ASSLGDGDYGYT NA 12 TRBJ1-2 TRBV7-9
ASSSLQVMNTGELF NA 14 TRBJ2-2 TRBV5-1
ASSSSRESEQY NA 11 TRBJ2-7 TRBV7-3
AIRDRTYEQY NA 10 TRBJ2-7 TRBV10-3
ASSFEGGTYEQY NA 12 TRBJ2-7 TRBV12-3/TRBV12-4
AIRRTGSSYEQY TRBD1 12 TRBJ2-7 TRBV10-3
ASSWIDYETQY NA 11 TRBJ2-5 TRBV5-1
ASSLEGLGEQY NA 11 TRBJ2-7 TRBV7-9
ASSLAGNSCNEQF NA 13 TRBJ2-1 TRBV11-2
ASRRSSYNERF NA 11 TRBJ2-1 TRBV5-4
ASSLSADYGYT NA 11 TRBJ1-2 TRBV27